The text below deals with one T cell receptor (beta chain). Antigen unknown. The CDR3 is 15 amino acids. V was clipped by 0 bases and J by 7 bases; unmatched bases: 6. The V gene's germline CDR1 is SGHRS and CDR2 YFSETQ. These data belong to a study of response to subunit inactivated influenza vaccine. TCRdb processed the RT-PCR reads anew with MiXCR; each CDR3 protein has one entry. The table records fewer than 350,000 distinct CDR3 sequences, just over 20% of them present only once. Whole-study findings and limits: There was a suggestion from the authors that each seasonal influenza vaccination recruits few new T cells.

The source material was PBMCs from blood, sampled about 19 months after vaccination. The clonotype comes from a man between 50 and 69 years old who received an inactivated influenza vaccine. The rearrangement links TRBV5-1 to TRBJ2-2, with 7 bases lining up with TRBD1. CDR3 coding DNA: TGCGCCAGCAGCTTGGTACAGGGGATATACGGGGAGCTGTTTTTT. Protein: CASSLVQGIYGELFF.